This TCR beta chain was recorded in a study of shared clonotypes between healthy human individuals. Study-level results: Large depth notwithstanding, sorted-subset sequencing proved incomplete by rarefaction. Clonotype sharing across a few donors was observed for around 4.8% of naive CD4 clonotypes.

The donor cohort consisted entirely of Caucasian adults residing in Nashville, Tennessee. The investigators split CD4+ cells into a CD45RA+ naive subset and a CD45RA-negative memory subset. Method: immunoSEQ multiplex PCR; TCRdb's copy keeps in-frame clones and lacks some. The sample lists over 1.4 million clones, around 95% seen once, with roughly 1.2% in the top ten. To note about this clone: Its target is unknown.

The sample taken for sequencing was naive CD4+ T cells sorted from blood. Sample subset: CD45RA+ positively selected. This sequence originates from a man under 40 in good health.

The CDR3 DNA is TGTGCCAGCAGCACGAGACGGAATTATGGCTACACCTTC. This codes for CASSTRRNYGYTF. The chain uses TRBV28 and TRBJ1-2; D not resolved. Germline loops: CDR1 MDHEN, CDR2 SYDVKM. CDR3 size: 13 residues. V lost 6 bases to trimming and J lost 5 bases, with 13 bases between them.